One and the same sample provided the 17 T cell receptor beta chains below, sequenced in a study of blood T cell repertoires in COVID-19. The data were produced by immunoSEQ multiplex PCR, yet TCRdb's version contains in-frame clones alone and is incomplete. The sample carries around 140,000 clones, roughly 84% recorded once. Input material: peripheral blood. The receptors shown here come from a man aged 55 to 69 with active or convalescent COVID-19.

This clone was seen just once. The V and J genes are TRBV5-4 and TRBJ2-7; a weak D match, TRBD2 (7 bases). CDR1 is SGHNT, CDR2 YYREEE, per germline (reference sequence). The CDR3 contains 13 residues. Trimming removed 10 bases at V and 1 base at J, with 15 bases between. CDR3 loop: CALGGGPSYEQYF. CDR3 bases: TGTGCCTTAGGGGGGGGGCCTTCCTACGAGCAGTACTTC.

The CDR3 here is CATSGTESGYDEQFF. CDR3 in DNA: TGTGCCACCAGTGGGACCGAGTCGGGATATGATGAGCAGTTCTTC. This rearrangement joins TRBV24-1 to TRBJ2-1; possibly TRBD2 for D (5 bases). V lost 5 bases and J 8 bases, leaving 18 bases between the germline ends. Germline CDR1 is KGHDR and CDR2 is SFDVKD. The CDR3 is 15 residues long.

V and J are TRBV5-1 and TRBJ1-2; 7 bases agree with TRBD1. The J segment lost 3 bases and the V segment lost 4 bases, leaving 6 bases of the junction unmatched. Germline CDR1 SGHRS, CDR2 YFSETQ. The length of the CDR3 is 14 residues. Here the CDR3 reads CASSDTGADYGYTF. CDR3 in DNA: TGCGCCAGCAGCGATACAGGGGCGGACTATGGCTACACCTTC.

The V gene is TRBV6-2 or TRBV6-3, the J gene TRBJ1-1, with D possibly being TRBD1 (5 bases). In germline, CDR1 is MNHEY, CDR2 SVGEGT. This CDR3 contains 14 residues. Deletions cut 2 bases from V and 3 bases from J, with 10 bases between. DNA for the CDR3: TGTGCCAGCAGTTACGAAGGGGCTTACACTGAAGCTTTCTTT. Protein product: CASSYEGAYTEAFF.

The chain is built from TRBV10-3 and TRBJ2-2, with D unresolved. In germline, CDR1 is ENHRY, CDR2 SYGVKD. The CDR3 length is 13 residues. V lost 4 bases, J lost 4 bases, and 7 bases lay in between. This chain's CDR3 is CAISVGATGELFF. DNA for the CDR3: TGTGCCATCAGTGTGGGCGCCACCGGGGAGCTGTTTTTT.

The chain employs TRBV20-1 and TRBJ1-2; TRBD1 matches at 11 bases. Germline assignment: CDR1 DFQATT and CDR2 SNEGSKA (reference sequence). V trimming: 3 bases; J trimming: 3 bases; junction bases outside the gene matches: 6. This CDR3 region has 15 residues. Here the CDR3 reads CSASVLGQGDYGYTF. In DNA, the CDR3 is TGCAGTGCTAGTGTTTTGGGACAGGGGGACTATGGCTACACCTTC.

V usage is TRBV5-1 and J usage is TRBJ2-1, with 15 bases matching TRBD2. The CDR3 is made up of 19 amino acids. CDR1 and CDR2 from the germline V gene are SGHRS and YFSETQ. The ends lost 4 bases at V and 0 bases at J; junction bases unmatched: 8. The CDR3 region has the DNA TGCGCCAGCAGCGATGGGACTAGCGGGGGGTACCGCTCCTACAATGAGCAGTTCTTC. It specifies CASSDGTSGGYRSYNEQFF.

The CDR3 bases are TGTGCCAGCACCTTATCCCCGGGACAGACTTTCTTT. Protein product: CASTLSPGQTFF. The chain uses TRBV12-3 or TRBV12-4 and TRBJ1-1, with 7 bases lining up with TRBD1. V shed 7 bases, J shed 12 bases, and the junction held 11 bases outside the gene matches. The CDR3 is made up of 12 amino acids.

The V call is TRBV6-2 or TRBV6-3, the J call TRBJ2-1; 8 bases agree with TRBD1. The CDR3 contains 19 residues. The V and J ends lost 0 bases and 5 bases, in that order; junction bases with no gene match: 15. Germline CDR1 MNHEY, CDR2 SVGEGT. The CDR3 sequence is CASSYSIRYMDRANNEQFF. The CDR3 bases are TGTGCCAGCAGTTACTCTATTCGGTATATGGACAGGGCCAACAATGAGCAGTTCTTC.

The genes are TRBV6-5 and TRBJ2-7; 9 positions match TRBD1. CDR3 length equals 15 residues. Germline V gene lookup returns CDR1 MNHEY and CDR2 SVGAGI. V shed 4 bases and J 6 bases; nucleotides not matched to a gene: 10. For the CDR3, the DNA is TGTGCCAGCAGTTGGTCGGGACAGGGAGACGGCGAGCAGTACTTC. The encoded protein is CASSWSGQGDGEQYF.

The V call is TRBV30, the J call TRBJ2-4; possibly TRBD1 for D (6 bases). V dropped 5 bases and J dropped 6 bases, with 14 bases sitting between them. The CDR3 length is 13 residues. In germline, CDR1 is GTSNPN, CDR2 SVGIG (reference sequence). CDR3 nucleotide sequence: TGTGCCTGGGGGGGACACAGTTCAAACATTCAGTACTTC. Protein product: CAWGGHSSNIQYF. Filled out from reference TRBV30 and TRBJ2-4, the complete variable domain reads SQTIHQWPATLVQPVGSPLSLECTVEGTSNPNLYWYRQAAGRGLQLLFYSVGIGQISSEVPQNLSASRPQDRQFILSSKKLLLSDSGFYLCAWGGHSSNIQYFGAGTRLSVL.

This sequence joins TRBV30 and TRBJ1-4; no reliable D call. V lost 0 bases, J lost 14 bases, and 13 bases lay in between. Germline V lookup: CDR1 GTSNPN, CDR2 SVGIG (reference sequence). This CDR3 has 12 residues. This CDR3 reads CAWSVRGSHLFF. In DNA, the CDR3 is TGTGCCTGGAGTGTTAGAGGTTCACACCTGTTTTTT.

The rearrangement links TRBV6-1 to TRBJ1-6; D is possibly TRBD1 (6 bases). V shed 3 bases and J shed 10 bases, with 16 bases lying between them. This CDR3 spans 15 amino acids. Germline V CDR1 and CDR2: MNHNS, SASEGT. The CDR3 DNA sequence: TGTGCCAGCAGTGACAAGGGCAGGGGCCTGTCACCCCTCCACTTT. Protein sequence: CASSDKGRGLSPLHF.

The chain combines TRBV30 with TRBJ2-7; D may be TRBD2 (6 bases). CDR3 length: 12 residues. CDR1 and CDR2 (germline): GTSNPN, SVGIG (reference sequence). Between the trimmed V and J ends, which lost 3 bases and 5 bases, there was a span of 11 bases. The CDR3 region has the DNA TGTGCCTGGAGCGCGGGACTTGACGAGCAGTACTTC. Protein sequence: CAWSAGLDEQYF. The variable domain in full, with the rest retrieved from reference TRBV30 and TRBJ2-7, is SQTIHQWPATLVQPVGSPLSLECTVEGTSNPNLYWYRQAAGRGLQLLFYSVGIGQISSEVPQNLSASRPQDRQFILSSKKLLLSDSGFYLCAWSAGLDEQYFGPGTRLTVT.

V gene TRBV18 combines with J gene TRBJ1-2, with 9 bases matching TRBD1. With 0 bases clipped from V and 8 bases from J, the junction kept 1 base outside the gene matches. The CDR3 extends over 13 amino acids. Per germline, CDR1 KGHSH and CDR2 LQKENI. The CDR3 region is CASSPPGQGGYTF. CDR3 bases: TGTGCCAGCTCACCACCGGGACAGGGAGGCTACACCTTC.

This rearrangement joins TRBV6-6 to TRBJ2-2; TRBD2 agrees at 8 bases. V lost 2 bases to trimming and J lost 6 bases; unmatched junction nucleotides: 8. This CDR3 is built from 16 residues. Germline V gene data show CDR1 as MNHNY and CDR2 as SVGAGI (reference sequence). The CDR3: CASSYTPFGGAGELFF. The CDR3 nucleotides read TGTGCCAGCAGTTACACTCCCTTCGGGGGGGCCGGGGAGCTGTTTTTT.

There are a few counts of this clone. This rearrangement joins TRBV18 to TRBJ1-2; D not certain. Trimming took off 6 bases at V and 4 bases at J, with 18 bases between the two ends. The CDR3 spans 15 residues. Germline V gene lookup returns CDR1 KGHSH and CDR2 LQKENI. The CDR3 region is CASSPTPGSSYGYTF. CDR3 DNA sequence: TGTGCCAGCTCGCCAACTCCGGGATCAAGCTATGGCTACACCTTC. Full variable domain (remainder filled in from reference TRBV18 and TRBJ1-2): NAGVMQNPRHLVRRRGQEARLRCSPMKGHSHVYWYRQLPEEGLKFMVYLQKENIIDESGMPKERFSAEFPKEGPSILRIQQVVRGDSAAYFCASSPTPGSSYGYTFGSGTRLTVV.